This T cell receptor (beta chain) was recorded in a study of Graves' ophthalmopathy and Graves' hyperthyroidism. The CDR3 consists of 17 residues. Germline V CDR1 and CDR2: MNHEY, SVGEGT. The junction had 11 bases not matched to a gene; V was cut back by 6 bases and J by 3 bases. Researchers took RNA transcripts and amplified TCR beta CDR3 regions from them. Investigators did first-round RT-PCR with HTBI primers, then second-round multiplex PCR. TCRdb analysed the multiplex PCR reads with MiXCR anew, one entry per CDR3 protein. In the table there are 900,000 to 1,200,000 distinct CDR3 sequences, about 35% of which are singletons. This clonotype was seen a handful of times.

The genes are TRBV6-2 or TRBV6-3 and TRBJ2-2; 9 bases map to TRBD1. Sequenced input: peripheral blood or thyroid tissue (not recorded which). The sequence derives from an adult man with Graves' hyperthyroidism. CDR3 amino acids: CASRTGTGTVDTGELFF. In DNA form, the CDR3 reads TGTGCCAGCAGGACCGGGACAGGGACGGTCGACACCGGGGAGCTGTTTTTT.